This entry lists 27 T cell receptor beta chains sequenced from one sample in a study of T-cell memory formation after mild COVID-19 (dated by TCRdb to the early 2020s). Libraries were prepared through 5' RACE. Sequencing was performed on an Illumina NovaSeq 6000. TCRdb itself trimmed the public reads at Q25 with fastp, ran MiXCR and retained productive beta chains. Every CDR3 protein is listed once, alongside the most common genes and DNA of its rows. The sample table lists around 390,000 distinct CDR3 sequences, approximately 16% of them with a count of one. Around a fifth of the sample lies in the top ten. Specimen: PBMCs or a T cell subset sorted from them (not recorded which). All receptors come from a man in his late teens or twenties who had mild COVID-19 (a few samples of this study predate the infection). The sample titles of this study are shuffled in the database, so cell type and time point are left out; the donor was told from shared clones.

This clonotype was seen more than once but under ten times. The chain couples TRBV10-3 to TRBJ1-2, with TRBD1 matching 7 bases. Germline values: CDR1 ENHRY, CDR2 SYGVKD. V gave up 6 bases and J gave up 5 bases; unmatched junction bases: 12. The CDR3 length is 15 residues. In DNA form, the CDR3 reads TGTGCCATCAGGGAGGACAGGTCTGACTCATATGGCTACACCTTC. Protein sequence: CAIREDRSDSYGYTF.

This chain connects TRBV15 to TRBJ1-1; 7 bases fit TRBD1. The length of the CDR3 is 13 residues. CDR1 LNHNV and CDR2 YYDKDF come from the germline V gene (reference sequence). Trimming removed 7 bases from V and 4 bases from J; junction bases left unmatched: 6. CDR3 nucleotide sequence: TGTGCCACCAAGAAGGGGGCCCCCACTGAAGCTTTCTTT. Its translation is CATKKGAPTEAFF.

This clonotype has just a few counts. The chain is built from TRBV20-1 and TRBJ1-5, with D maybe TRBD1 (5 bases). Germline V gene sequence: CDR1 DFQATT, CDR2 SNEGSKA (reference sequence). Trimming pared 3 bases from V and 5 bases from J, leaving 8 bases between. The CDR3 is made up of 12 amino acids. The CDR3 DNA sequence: TGCAGTGCTAGGGGAGGGGATCAGCCCCAGCATTTT. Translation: CSARGGDQPQHF.

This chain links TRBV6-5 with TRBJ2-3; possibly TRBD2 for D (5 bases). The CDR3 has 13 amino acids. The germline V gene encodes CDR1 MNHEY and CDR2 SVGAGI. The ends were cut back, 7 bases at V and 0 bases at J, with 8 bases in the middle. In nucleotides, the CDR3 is TGTGCCAGCACGAGCGGTAGCACAGATACGCAGTATTTT. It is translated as CASTSGSTDTQYF.

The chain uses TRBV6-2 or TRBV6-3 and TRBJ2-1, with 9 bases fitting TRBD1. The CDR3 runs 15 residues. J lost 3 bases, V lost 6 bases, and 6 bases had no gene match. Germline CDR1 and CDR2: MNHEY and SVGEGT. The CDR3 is CASSSWDRVYNEQFF. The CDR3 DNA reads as TGTGCCAGCAGCTCCTGGGACAGGGTCTACAATGAGCAGTTCTTC.

CDR3 region: CASSYRWQGRDTQYF. Written as DNA, the CDR3 is TGTGCCAGCAGTTACCGTTGGCAGGGGAGGGATACGCAGTATTTT. The chain links TRBV6-2 or TRBV6-3 to TRBJ2-3; the D call may be TRBD1 or TRBD2 (6 bases each). Trimming removed 2 bases from V and 6 bases from J, with 15 bases in between. The CDR3 consists of 15 residues. The V gene's germline CDR1 is MNHEY and CDR2 SVGEGT.

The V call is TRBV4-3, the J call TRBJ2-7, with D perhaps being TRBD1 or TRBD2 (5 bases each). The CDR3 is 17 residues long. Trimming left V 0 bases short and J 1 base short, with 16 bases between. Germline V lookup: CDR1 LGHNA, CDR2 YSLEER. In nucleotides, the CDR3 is TGCGCCAGCAGCCAAGATCAAGACGGGGACCGTTCCTACGAGCAGTACGTC. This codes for CASSQDQDGDRSYEQYV.

The DNA for the CDR3 is TGTGCCAGCAGCTTAAACGTTGATACGCAGTATTTT. The encoded protein is CASSLNVDTQYF. V and J are TRBV7-9 and TRBJ2-3; no reliable D call. Trimming cost V 2 bases and J 6 bases, with 6 bases left between them. Germline CDR1 SEHNR, CDR2 FQNEAQ (reference sequence). CDR3 length: 12 amino acids. The variable domain in full, completed from reference TRBV7-9 and TRBJ2-3, reads DTGVSQNPRHKITKRGQNVTFRCDPISEHNRLYWYRQTLGQGPEFLTYFQNEAQLEKSRLLSDRFSAERPKGSFSTLEIQRTEQGDSAMYLCASSLNVDTQYFGPGTRLTVL.

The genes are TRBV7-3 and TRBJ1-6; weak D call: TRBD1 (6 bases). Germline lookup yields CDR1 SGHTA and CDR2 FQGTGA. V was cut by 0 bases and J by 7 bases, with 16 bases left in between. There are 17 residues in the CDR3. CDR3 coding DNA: TGTGCCAGCAGCTTAACAGGACTGGCAGGGGAGAATTCACCCCTCCACTTT. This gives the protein CASSLTGLAGENSPLHF.

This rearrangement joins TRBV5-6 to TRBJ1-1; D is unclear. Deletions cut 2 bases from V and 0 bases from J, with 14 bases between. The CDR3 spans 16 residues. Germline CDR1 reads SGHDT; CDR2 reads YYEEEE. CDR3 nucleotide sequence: TGTGCCAGCAGCTTATCATGGGAGGGCATGAACACTGAAGCTTTCTTT. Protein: CASSLSWEGMNTEAFF.

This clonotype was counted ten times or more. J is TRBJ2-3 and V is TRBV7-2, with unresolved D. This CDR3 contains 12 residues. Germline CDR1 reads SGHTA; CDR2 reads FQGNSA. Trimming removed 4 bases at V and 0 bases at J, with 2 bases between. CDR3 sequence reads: CASSSSTDTQYF. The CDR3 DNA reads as TGTGCCAGCAGCTCTAGCACAGATACGCAGTATTTT.

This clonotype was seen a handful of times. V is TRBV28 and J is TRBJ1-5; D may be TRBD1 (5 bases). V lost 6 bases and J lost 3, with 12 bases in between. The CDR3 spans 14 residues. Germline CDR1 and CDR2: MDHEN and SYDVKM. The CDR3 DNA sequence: TGTGCCAGCAGCCGGGGACGGATCAATCAGCCCCAGCATTTT. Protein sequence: CASSRGRINQPQHF.

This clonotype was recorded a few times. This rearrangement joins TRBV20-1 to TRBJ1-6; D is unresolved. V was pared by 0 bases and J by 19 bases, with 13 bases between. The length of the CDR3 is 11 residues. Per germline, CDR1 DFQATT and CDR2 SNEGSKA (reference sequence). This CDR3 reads CSARDQRVNHF. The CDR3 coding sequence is TGCAGTGCTAGAGATCAGAGGGTAAATCACTTT.

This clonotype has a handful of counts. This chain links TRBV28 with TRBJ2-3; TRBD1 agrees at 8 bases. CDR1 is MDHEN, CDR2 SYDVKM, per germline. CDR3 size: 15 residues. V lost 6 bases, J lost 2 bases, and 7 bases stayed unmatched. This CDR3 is CASRAQGVNTDTQYF. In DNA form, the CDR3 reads TGTGCCAGCAGGGCACAGGGGGTAAACACAGATACGCAGTATTTT.

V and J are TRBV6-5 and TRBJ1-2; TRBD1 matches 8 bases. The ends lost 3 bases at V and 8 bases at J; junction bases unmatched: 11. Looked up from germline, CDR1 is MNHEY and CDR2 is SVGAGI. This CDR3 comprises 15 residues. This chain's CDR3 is CASSYGGDRGGGYTF. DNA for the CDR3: TGTGCCAGCAGTTATGGGGGCGACAGGGGAGGCGGCTACACCTTC.

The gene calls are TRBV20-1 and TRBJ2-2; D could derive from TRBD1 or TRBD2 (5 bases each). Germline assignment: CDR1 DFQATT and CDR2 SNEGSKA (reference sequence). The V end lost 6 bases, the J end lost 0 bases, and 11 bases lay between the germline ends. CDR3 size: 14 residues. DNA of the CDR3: TGCAGTGCCGACGGGACCACGAACACCGGGGAGCTGTTTTTT. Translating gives CSADGTTNTGELFF.

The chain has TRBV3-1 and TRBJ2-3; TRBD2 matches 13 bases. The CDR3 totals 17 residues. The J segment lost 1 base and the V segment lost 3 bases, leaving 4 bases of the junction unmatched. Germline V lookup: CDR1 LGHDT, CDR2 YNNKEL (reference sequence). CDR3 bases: TGTGCCAGCAGCCACCTCGGACTAGCGGGGGGCACAGATACGCAGTATTTT. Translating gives CASSHLGLAGGTDTQYF.

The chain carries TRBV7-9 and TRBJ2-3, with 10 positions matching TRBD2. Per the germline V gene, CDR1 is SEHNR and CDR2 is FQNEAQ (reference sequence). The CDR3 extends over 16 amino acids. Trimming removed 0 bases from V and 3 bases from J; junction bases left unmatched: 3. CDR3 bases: TGTGCCAGCAGCTTAGCGACTAGCGGGCAAACAGATACGCAGTATTTT. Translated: CASSLATSGQTDTQYF.

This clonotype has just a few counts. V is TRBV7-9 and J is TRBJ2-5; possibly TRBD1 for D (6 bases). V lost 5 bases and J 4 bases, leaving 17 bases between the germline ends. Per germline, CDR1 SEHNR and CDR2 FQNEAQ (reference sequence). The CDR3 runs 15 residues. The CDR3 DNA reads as TGTGCCAGCAGCGGGGACCAGGGGTTCAGAGAGACCCAGTACTTC. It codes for CASSGDQGFRETQYF.

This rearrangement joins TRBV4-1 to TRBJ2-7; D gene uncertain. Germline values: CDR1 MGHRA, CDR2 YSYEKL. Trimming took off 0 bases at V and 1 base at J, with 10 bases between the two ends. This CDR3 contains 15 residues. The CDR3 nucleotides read TGCGCCAGCAGCCAAGACGGGCACCAGTCCTACGAGCAGTACTTC. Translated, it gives CASSQDGHQSYEQYF.

CDR3 region: CASSDAAGMQETQYF. In DNA form, the CDR3 reads TGCGCCAGCAGTGATGCGGCGGGGATGCAAGAGACCCAGTACTTC. The rearrangement uses TRBV10-1 and TRBJ2-5; D possibly corresponds to TRBD2 (6 bases). The length of the CDR3 is 15 residues. CDR1 and CDR2 from the germline V gene are WNHNN and SYGVQD (reference sequence). Between the trimmed V and J ends, which lost 3 bases and 2 bases, there was a span of 13 bases.

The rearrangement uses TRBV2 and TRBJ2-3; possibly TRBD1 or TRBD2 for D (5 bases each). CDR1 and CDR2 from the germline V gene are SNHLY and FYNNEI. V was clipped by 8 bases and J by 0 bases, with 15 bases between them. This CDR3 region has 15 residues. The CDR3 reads CASGNEGISTDTQYF. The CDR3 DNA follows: TGTGCCAGCGGGAACGAGGGGATTAGCACAGATACGCAGTATTTT.

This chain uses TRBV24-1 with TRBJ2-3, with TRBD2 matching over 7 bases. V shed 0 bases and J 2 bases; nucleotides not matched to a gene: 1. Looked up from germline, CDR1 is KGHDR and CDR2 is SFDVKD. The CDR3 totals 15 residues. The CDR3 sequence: CATSDLAGDTDTQYF. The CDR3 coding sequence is TGTGCCACCAGTGATTTGGCGGGGGACACAGATACGCAGTATTTT.

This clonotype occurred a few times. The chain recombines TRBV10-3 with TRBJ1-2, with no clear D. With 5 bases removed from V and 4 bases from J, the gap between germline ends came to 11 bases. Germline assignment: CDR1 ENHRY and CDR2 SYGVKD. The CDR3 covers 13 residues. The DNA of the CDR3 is TGTGCCATCAGTCTCGACACGATCTATGGCTACACCTTC. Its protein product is CAISLDTIYGYTF.

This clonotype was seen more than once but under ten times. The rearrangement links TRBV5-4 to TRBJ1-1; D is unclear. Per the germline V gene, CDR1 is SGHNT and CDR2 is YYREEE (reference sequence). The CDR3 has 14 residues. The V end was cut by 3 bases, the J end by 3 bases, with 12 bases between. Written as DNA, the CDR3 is TGTGCCAGCAGCTCCTTGGACGGGGACACTGAAGCTTTCTTT. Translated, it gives CASSSLDGDTEAFF.

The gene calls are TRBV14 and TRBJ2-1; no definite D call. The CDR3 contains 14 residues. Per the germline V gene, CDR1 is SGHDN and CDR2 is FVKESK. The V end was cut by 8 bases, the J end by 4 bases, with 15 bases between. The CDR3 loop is CASSQSSVYNEQFF. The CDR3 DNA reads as TGTGCCAGCTCCCAATCCTCGGTTTACAATGAGCAGTTCTTC.

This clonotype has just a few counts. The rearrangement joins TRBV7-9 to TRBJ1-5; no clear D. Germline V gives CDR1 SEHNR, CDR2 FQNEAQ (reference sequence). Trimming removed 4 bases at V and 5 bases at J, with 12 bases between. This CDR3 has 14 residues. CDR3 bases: TGTGCCAGCAGCTCGAACACCCCGGATCAGCCCCAGCATTTT. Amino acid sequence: CASSSNTPDQPQHF.